The T cell receptor beta chain described here comes from a study of blood T cell repertoires in COVID-19. About the research overall: Samples came from the United States, Italy and Spain, spanning acute and convalescent COVID-19. T cells, B-cell-depleted T cells, or PBMCs supplied cDNA or gDNA.

Authors' analysis steps: Estimation of nucleated cell counts relied on the amplification of reference gene primers. Clones were sequenced by immunoSEQ multiplex PCR, and TCRdb holds only the in-frame ones, with some missing. The V and J calls and clone size come from that table; D and trimming were worked out from the DNA. The sample holds fewer than 350,000 clones, roughly 86% seen once. The clonotype comes from a woman aged 30 to 39 who had recovered from COVID-19. Sequencing was performed on peripheral blood.

The CDR3 loop is CATSRKREALETQYF. The CDR3 nucleotides are TGTGCCACCAGCCGAAAGCGGGAGGCCCTGGAGACCCAGTACTTC. The gene calls are TRBV15 and TRBJ2-5, with 9 bases fitting TRBD2. This CDR3 comprises 15 residues. The J segment lost 5 bases and the V segment lost 5 bases, leaving 9 bases of the junction unmatched. Germline loops: CDR1 LNHNV, CDR2 YYDKDF (reference sequence).